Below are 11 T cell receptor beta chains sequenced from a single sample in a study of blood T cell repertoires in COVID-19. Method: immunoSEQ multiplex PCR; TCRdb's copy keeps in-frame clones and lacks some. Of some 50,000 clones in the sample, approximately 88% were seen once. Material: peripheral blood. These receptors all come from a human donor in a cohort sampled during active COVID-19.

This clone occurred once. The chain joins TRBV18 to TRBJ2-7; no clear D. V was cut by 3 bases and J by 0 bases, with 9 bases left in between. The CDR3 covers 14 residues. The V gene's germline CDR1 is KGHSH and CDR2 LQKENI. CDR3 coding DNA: TGTGCCAGCTCACCGCGCCTAAGCTCCTACGAGCAGTACTTC. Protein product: CASSPRLSSYEQYF.

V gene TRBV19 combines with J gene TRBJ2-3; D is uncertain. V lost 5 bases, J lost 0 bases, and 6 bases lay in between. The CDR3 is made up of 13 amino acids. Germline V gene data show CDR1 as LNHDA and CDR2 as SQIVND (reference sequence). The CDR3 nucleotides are TGTGCCAGTAGTCGGGTCAGCACAGATACGCAGTATTTT. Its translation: CASSRVSTDTQYF.

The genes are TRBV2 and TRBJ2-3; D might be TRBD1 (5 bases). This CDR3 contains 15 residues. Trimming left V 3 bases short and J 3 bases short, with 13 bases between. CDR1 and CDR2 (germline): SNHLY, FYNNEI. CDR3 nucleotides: TGTGCCAGCAGTGAGCTCCAGGGTTGGACAGATACGCAGTATTTT. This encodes CASSELQGWTDTQYF.

The CDR3 coding sequence is TGTGCCAGCAGCTTAGACGGTACGGGCAGGGGGAACGATGAGCAGTTCTTC. Amino acids: CASSLDGTGRGNDEQFF. The chain has TRBV11-3 and TRBJ2-1; 7 bases are a match to TRBD1. Germline-derived CDR1 and CDR2 are SGHNT and YENEEA. The CDR3 is 17 amino acids. Germline trimming cut 0 bases from V and 8 bases from J; bases unmatched to any gene: 13. The entire variable domain, with the rest obtained from reference TRBV11-3 and TRBJ2-1, is as follows: EAGVVQSPRYKIIEKKQPVAFWCNPISGHNTLYWYLQNLGQGPELLIRYENEEAVDDSQLPKDRFSAERLKGVDSTLKIQPAELGDSAVYLCASSLDGTGRGNDEQFFGPGTRLTVL.

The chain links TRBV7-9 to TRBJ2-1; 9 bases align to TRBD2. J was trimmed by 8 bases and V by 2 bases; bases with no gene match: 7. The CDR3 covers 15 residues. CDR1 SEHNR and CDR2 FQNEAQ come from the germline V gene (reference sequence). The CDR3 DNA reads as TGTGCCAGCAGCTTACTGCGGACTAGCGCCCATGAGCAGTTCTTC. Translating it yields CASSLLRTSAHEQFF.

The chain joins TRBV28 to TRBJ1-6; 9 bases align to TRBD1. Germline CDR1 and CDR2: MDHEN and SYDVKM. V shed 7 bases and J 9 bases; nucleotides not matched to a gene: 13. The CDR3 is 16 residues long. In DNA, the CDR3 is TGTGCCAGCACCTCCTGGGGACAGGGTGGCCGTTCACCCCTCCACTTT. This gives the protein CASTSWGQGGRSPLHF.

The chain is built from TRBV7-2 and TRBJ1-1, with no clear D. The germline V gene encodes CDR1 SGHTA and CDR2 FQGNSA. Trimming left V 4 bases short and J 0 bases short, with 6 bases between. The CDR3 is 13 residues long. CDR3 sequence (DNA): TGTGCCAGCAGCTCCCAGATGAACACTGAAGCTTTCTTT. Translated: CASSSQMNTEAFF.

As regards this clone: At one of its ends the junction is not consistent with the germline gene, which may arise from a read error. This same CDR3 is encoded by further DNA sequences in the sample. As DNA, the CDR3 is TGCGCCAGTAAATGGGACAGAGACAACACTGAAGCTTTCTTT. It specifies CASKWDRDNTEAFF. The chain links TRBV19 to TRBJ1-1, with 7 bases matching TRBD1. In germline, CDR1 is LNHDA, CDR2 SQIVND (reference sequence). The CDR3 loop spans 14 amino acids.

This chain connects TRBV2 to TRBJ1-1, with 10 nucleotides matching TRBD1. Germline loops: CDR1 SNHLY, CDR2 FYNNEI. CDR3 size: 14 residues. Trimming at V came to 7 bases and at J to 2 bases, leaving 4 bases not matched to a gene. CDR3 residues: CASTGTGENTEAFF. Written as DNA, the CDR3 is TGTGCCAGCACCGGGACAGGGGAAAACACTGAAGCTTTCTTT.

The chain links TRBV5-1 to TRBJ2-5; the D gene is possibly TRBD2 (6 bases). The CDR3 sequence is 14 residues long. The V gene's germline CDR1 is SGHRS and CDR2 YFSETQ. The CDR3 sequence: CAANGGRYQETQYF. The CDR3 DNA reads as TGCGCAGCAAATGGTGGGAGGTACCAAGAGACCCAGTACTTC.

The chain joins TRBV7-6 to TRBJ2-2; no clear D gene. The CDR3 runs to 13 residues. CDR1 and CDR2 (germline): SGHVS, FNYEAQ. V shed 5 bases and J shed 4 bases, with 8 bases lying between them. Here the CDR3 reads CASSLTITGELFF. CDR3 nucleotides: TGTGCCAGCAGCCTAACCATCACCGGGGAGCTGTTTTTT.